This TCR beta chain was found in a study of shared clonotypes between healthy human individuals. Whole-study context: CD8 memory received one plate per donor, CD8 naive two, CD4 memory three and CD4 naive three. General study results and limits: Investigators expected sequencing depth to affect clonotype sharing among donors.

CDR1 and CDR2 (germline): MNHNS, SASEGT. Trimming shortened V by 5 bases and J by 2 bases, and 9 bases separated the two germline ends. This CDR3 comprises 13 residues. Genomic DNA of every subset was divided equally among multiple immunoSEQ plates. Sequencing used immunoSEQ multiplex PCR; TCRdb keeps in-frame clones, though not all of them. Among under 1,100,000 clones listed, 70% to 80% were seen once. This clone has only a few counts. The antigen is not known. J is TRBJ1-1 and V is TRBV6-1; D is uncertain. Sequenced sample: memory CD4+ T cells from PBMCs. The subset: CD45RA-negative fraction. This TCR was recovered from a man aged 18 to 29 in good health. Some clones in this sample may be carry-over from other donors' samples. The CDR3, as DNA: TGTGCCAGCAGTACCGACCCCAACACTGAAGCTTTCTTT. The encoded protein is CASSTDPNTEAFF.